The next 5 T cell receptor beta chains were all read from a single sample in a study of CD4+ T cells in melanoma. The data were produced by immunoSEQ multiplex PCR, yet TCRdb's version contains in-frame clones alone and is incomplete. The table includes some 110,000 clones, roughly 90% detected once. Sequencing was performed on peripheral blood. Receptor source: a human donor with melanoma.

The chain links TRBV6-1 to TRBJ2-1; D is unclear. The germline V and J ends were trimmed by 0 bases and 7 bases, with 4 bases remaining between them. In germline, CDR1 is MNHNS, CDR2 SASEGT. The CDR3 length is 12 residues. The CDR3 region is CASSEAGNEQFF. The CDR3 coding sequence is TGTGCCAGCAGTGAAGCAGGGAATGAGCAGTTCTTC.

The chain joins TRBV9 to TRBJ2-3; D may match TRBD1 or TRBD2 (6 bases each). CDR3 length: 14 residues. CDR1 is SGDLS and CDR2 is YYNGEE in the germline V gene. Between the trimmed V and J ends, which lost 3 bases and 9 bases, there was a span of 17 bases. CDR3 DNA sequence: TGTGCCAGCAGCGCCGGGGGCAATACCAAAACGCAGTATTTT. This gives the protein CASSAGGNTKTQYF.

This chain uses TRBV30 with TRBJ1-5, with D hard to call. V lost 4 bases to trimming and J lost 1 base, with 14 bases between them. This CDR3 spans 15 amino acids. Germline V CDR1 and CDR2: GTSNPN, SVGIG (reference sequence). The CDR3 region has the DNA TGTGCCTGGACCCCGCCCCCGGGAAGCAATCAGCCCCAGCATTTT. Its protein product is CAWTPPPGSNQPQHF.

The chain combines TRBV6-5 with TRBJ1-2; 7 bases are shared with TRBD1. This CDR3 has 14 residues. Germline V gene lookup returns CDR1 MNHEY and CDR2 SVGAGI. Trimming took 5 bases from V and 10 from J; bases not matched to a gene: 13. The CDR3 nucleotides are TGTGCCAGCAGTCCCACGAGACAGGGCGGAGTCTACACCTTC. It is translated as CASSPTRQGGVYTF.

This clone was counted once. The V gene is TRBV5-3, the J gene TRBJ2-2, with D possibly being TRBD1 (5 bases). TRBV5-3 carries the ORF label, with uncertain function. CDR3 size: 14 residues. V lost 8 bases and J lost 3, with 14 bases in between. Written as DNA, the CDR3 is TGTGCCAGTTCGCCAGGGCCGGACACCGGGGAGCTGTTTTTT. It encodes CASSPGPDTGELFF.